The 16 T cell receptor beta chains given below trace back to one sample, sequenced in a study of human T cells and chemical hapten exposure. TCRdb re-called the RACE reads with MiXCR, one entry per CDR3 protein. Altogether more than 110,000 distinct CDR3 sequences are present, about 10% being singletons, with the ten largest covering more than 1.1%. Documented time point: patch test 2, 6 weeks after DPC sensitization. This sample's treatment: therapeutic diphenylcyclopropenone sensitization with weekly scalp DPC. Sequences were derived from whole blood, sampled in connection with sensitization to the hapten diphenylcyclopropenone (DPC). These receptors were taken from a woman between 50 and 59 years old with alopecia areata. Some clones in this sample may be carry-over from other donors' samples.

This clonotype came up a few times. The gene calls are TRBV6-5 and TRBJ2-1; 9 positions agree with TRBD2. Per the germline V gene, CDR1 is MNHEY and CDR2 is SVGAGI. The CDR3 totals 13 residues. The junction had 12 bases not matched to a gene; V was cut back by 8 bases and J by 13 bases. The CDR3: CASQGVAGVGQFF. CDR3 nucleotide sequence: TGTGCCAGCCAGGGGGTAGCGGGAGTCGGTCAGTTCTTC.

This chain links TRBV19 with TRBJ1-2, with no clear D. Trimming shortened V by 7 bases and J by 5 bases, and 17 bases separated the two germline ends. The germline V gene has CDR1 LNHDA and CDR2 SQIVND (reference sequence). The CDR3 loop spans 14 amino acids. For the CDR3, the DNA is TGTGCCAGTAAATCAGACCCATCGGGATATGGCTACACCTTC. Protein product: CASKSDPSGYGYTF.

The chain is built from TRBV20-1 and TRBJ2-1; 12 bases align to TRBD2. J lost 5 bases, V lost 1 base, and 6 bases had no gene match. The CDR3 has 16 residues. In germline, CDR1 is DFQATT, CDR2 SNEGSKA (reference sequence). In DNA, the CDR3 is TGCAGTGCTAGAGGACTAGCGGGAGTAGGCAACAATGAGCAGTTCTTC. This translates into CSARGLAGVGNNEQFF.

This clonotype occurred many times. The V call is TRBV6-2 or TRBV6-3, the J call TRBJ2-1, with 13 bases identical to TRBD2. This CDR3 region has 16 residues. CDR1 is MNHEY, CDR2 SVGEGT, per germline. The J segment lost 8 bases and the V segment lost 5 bases, leaving 9 bases of the junction unmatched. This chain's CDR3 is CASSRWTSGRGDEQFF. The CDR3 region has the DNA TGTGCCAGCAGTCGGTGGACTAGCGGGAGAGGGGATGAGCAGTTCTTC.

This clonotype occurred many times. This rearrangement joins TRBV6-2 or TRBV6-3 to TRBJ1-1; TRBD1 matches at 8 bases. V trimming: 8 bases; J trimming: 1 base; junction bases outside the gene matches: 12. The CDR3 length is 16 residues. Germline V CDR1 and CDR2: MNHEY, SVGEGT. CDR3 sequence reads: CASLPGGVYRNTEAFF. Written as DNA, the CDR3 is TGTGCCAGCTTGCCAGGGGGCGTCTATCGGAACACTGAAGCTTTCTTT.

The sample holds a few counts of this clonotype. This chain joins TRBV5-6 and TRBJ2-1; tentatively, D is TRBD1 or TRBD2 (5 bases each). In germline, CDR1 is SGHDT, CDR2 YYEEEE. This CDR3 is 13 amino acids long. Trimming pared 4 bases from V and 6 bases from J, leaving 11 bases between. The CDR3, as DNA: TGTGCCAGCAGCGTAGGGGAGCCCAATGAGCAGTTCTTC. Translating gives CASSVGEPNEQFF.

This clonotype was detected a few times. The chain is built from TRBV29-1 and TRBJ2-3, with D perhaps matching TRBD2 (5 bases). This CDR3 comprises 11 residues. Germline CDR1 SQVTM, CDR2 ANQGSEA. V gave up 6 bases and J gave up 11 bases, with 15 bases separating them. Here the CDR3 DNA reads TGCAGCGTCAACACGGGATATGAGCAGTATTTT. Protein sequence: CSVNTGYEQYF.

V and J are TRBV12-3 or TRBV12-4 and TRBJ1-2, with D unclear. Trimming shortened V by 0 bases and J by 2 bases, and 16 bases separated the two germline ends. This CDR3 contains 17 residues. The CDR3 nucleotides read TGTGCCAGCAGTTTAGCAGCGACAAGTTACGCCAACTATGGCTACACCTTC. As protein: CASSLAATSYANYGYTF.

This clonotype has a single count. J is TRBJ2-2 and V is TRBV5-4; possibly TRBD2 for D (5 bases). From germline, CDR1 is SGHNT and CDR2 YYREEE (reference sequence). The CDR3 consists of 12 residues. V lost 2 bases and J lost 7, with 6 bases in between. The CDR3 region has the DNA TGTGCCAGCAGCTTCGGAGGCGGGGAGCTGTTTTTT. It encodes CASSFGGGELFF.

A few counts support this clonotype. V is TRBV20-1 and J is TRBJ2-1; 9 bases fit TRBD1. The CDR3 is 13 amino acids. Germline V gene data show CDR1 as DFQATT and CDR2 as SNEGSKA (reference sequence). Losses at the gene ends were 3 bases for V and 7 bases for J; bases not matched to a gene: 4. Here the CDR3 reads CSARDRGRNEQFF. CDR3 nucleotide sequence: TGCAGTGCTAGGGACAGGGGAAGGAATGAGCAGTTCTTC.

The rearrangement joins TRBV12-3 or TRBV12-4 to TRBJ2-3, with 7 bases identical to TRBD2. V shed 4 bases and J 2 bases; nucleotides not matched to a gene: 3. This CDR3 has 14 residues. The CDR3 here is CASSSGLDTDTQYF. For the CDR3, the DNA is TGTGCCAGCAGTTCCGGACTAGACACAGATACGCAGTATTTT.

This clonotype was seen ten or more times. The chain couples TRBV20-1 to TRBJ2-3; 12 bases align to TRBD1. In germline, CDR1 is DFQATT, CDR2 SNEGSKA (reference sequence). CDR3 length: 13 residues. The junction had 4 bases not matched to a gene; V was cut back by 3 bases and J by 9 bases. DNA for the CDR3: TGCAGTGCTAGGGGACAGGGGGCCCGCACGCAGTATTTT. This encodes CSARGQGARTQYF.

This clonotype was recorded at least ten times. This rearrangement joins TRBV19 to TRBJ2-7; 13 bases are a match to TRBD2. The J segment lost 2 bases and the V segment lost 8 bases, leaving 3 bases of the junction unmatched. The CDR3 spans 14 residues. CDR1 is LNHDA and CDR2 is SQIVND in the germline V gene (reference sequence). The CDR3 region has the DNA TGTGCCAGTGTCGGGACTAGCGGGACCTACGAGCAGTACTTC. This translates into CASVGTSGTYEQYF.

There are many counts of this clonotype. The chain couples TRBV28 to TRBJ2-7; D may be TRBD2 (5 bases). V was trimmed by 2 bases and J by 4 bases, leaving 12 bases between them. Germline V lookup: CDR1 MDHEN, CDR2 SYDVKM. There are 14 residues in the CDR3. In nucleotides, the CDR3 is TGTGCCAGCAGTTTACTTAGCGTGCGTTACGAGCAGTACTTC. As protein: CASSLLSVRYEQYF.

The V and J genes are TRBV6-5 and TRBJ2-7, with TRBD2 matching over 10 bases. CDR1 is MNHEY, CDR2 SVGAGI, per germline. V shed 6 bases and J 5 bases; nucleotides not matched to a gene: 10. CDR3 size: 15 residues. This CDR3 is CASRPPSGSTNEQYF. CDR3 coding DNA: TGTGCCAGCAGACCCCCTAGCGGGAGTACAAACGAGCAGTACTTC.

This rearrangement joins TRBV7-3 to TRBJ2-3; TRBD2 might be the D (6 bases). Germline V gives CDR1 SGHTA, CDR2 FQGTGA. The CDR3 runs 17 residues. Trimming took off 0 bases at V and 0 bases at J, with 13 bases between the two ends. CDR3 amino acids: CASSLTASAASTDTQYF. The CDR3 DNA sequence: TGTGCCAGCAGCTTAACGGCTAGCGCCGCTAGCACAGATACGCAGTATTTT.